Following are 17 T cell receptor beta chains from one sample sequenced in a study of blood T cell repertoires in COVID-19. TCRdb keeps only in-frame clones here, not all; method: immunoSEQ multiplex PCR. The sample holds about 50,000 clones, approximately 89% seen once. Sequencing was done on a sample of peripheral blood. These receptors were collected from a man older than 75 with active or convalescent COVID-19.

J is TRBJ2-5 and V is TRBV30, with 13 bases fitting TRBD2. CDR3 length: 15 residues. Germline lookup yields CDR1 GTSNPN and CDR2 SVGIG (reference sequence). Trimming cost V 2 bases and J 5 bases; bases outside gene matches: 5. CDR3 protein: CAWSTSGGARETQYF. CDR3 coding DNA: TGTGCCTGGAGTACTAGCGGGGGGGCTAGGGAGACCCAGTACTTC.

The chain is built from TRBV28 and TRBJ2-1, with a possible D match to TRBD2 (6 bases). This CDR3 has 14 amino acids. V was pared by 6 bases and J by 8 bases, with 17 bases between. Germline V gives CDR1 MDHEN, CDR2 SYDVKM. The CDR3 region is CASRRMGGGDEQFF. CDR3 in DNA: TGTGCCAGCAGGCGCATGGGGGGTGGCGATGAGCAGTTCTTC.

Only one count was recorded for this clone. This chain links TRBV3-1 (or the pseudogene TRBV3-2) with TRBJ1-3, with D maybe TRBD1 (6 bases). Germline V gives CDR1 LGHDT, CDR2 YNNKEL (reference sequence). The V gene lost 6 bases and the J gene lost 1 base, with 16 bases spanning the gap. CDR3 length equals 16 residues. The CDR3 bases are TGTGCCAGCAGAGAAGACCTAGGGGGATCTGGAAACACCATATATTTT. The encoded protein is CASREDLGGSGNTIYF.

The chain carries TRBV29-1 and TRBJ1-2, with D unclear. The germline V gene has CDR1 SQVTM and CDR2 ANQGSEA. This CDR3 contains 11 residues. The V end lost 5 bases, the J end lost 2 bases, and 6 bases lay between the germline ends. As DNA, the CDR3 is TGCAGCGTTCCAGAAAACTATGGCTACACCTTC. Translation: CSVPENYGYTF.

The chain employs TRBV4-2 and TRBJ2-3, with D perhaps TRBD1 (6 bases). V lost 0 bases to trimming and J lost 3 bases, with 13 bases between them. The germline CDR1 and CDR2 sequences are LGHNA and YNFKEQ. This CDR3 has 16 residues. The CDR3 DNA follows: TGTGCCAGCAGCCAAGAGAACAGGGTCGGTACAGATACGCAGTATTTT. As protein: CASSQENRVGTDTQYF.

V usage is TRBV5-1 and J usage is TRBJ1-4; a weak D match, TRBD1 (6 bases). V shed 6 bases and J shed 6 bases, with 18 bases lying between them. Germline V lookup: CDR1 SGHRS, CDR2 YFSETQ. CDR3 length equals 15 residues. The CDR3 coding sequence is TGCGCCAGCACCCTAAGACCACAGGGAGATGAAAAACTGTTTTTT. Its protein product is CASTLRPQGDEKLFF.

This chain joins TRBV19 and TRBJ1-5; D gene uncertain. V was shortened by 3 bases and J by 5 bases, with 20 bases between the two germline ends. This CDR3 spans 17 amino acids. Germline CDR1 is LNHDA and CDR2 is SQIVND (reference sequence). The CDR3 protein is CASSIFPRGGEDQPQHF. CDR3 DNA sequence: TGTGCCAGTAGTATTTTCCCACGCGGCGGGGAAGATCAGCCCCAGCATTTT.

The V call is TRBV3-1 (or the pseudogene TRBV3-2), the J call TRBJ1-3; D remains ambiguous. The CDR3 covers 16 residues. Trimming shortened V by 1 base and J by 4 bases, and 14 bases separated the two germline ends. The germline CDR1 and CDR2 sequences are LGHDT and YNNKEL (reference sequence). The CDR3 region has the DNA TGTGCCAGCAGCCAAGGTCCACAGTGGGCCGGAAACACCATATATTTT. Its translation: CASSQGPQWAGNTIYF.

This chain uses TRBV7-8 with TRBJ1-3, with 8 bases identical to TRBD1. In germline, CDR1 is SGHVS, CDR2 FQNEAQ. V trimming: 1 base; J trimming: 0 bases; junction bases outside the gene matches: 8. This CDR3 spans 18 amino acids. This chain's CDR3 is CASSLVAGTGLSGNTIYF. As DNA, the CDR3 is TGTGCCAGCAGCTTAGTGGCGGGGACAGGACTCTCTGGAAACACCATATATTTT. Complete variable domain (other parts from reference TRBV7-8 and TRBJ1-3): GAGVSQSPRYKVAKRGQDVALRCDPISGHVSLFWYQQALGQGPEFLTYFQNEAQLDKSGLPSDRFFAERPEGSVSTLKIQRTQQEDSAVYLCASSLVAGTGLSGNTIYFGEGSWLTVV.

The rearrangement links TRBV28 to TRBJ1-2; TRBD1 matches 7 bases. The germline V gene encodes CDR1 MDHEN and CDR2 SYDVKM. Unmatched junction bases numbered 5, after V lost 2 bases and J lost 2 bases. The CDR3 sequence is 15 residues long. CDR3 amino acids: CASSLPPTGNYGYTF. DNA for the CDR3: TGTGCCAGCAGTTTACCGCCGACAGGGAACTATGGCTACACCTTC.

In its sample, this clone was seen a few times. V is TRBV29-1 and J is TRBJ1-1; maybe TRBD1 (5 bases). This CDR3 is 13 amino acids long. Germline V gives CDR1 SQVTM, CDR2 ANQGSEA. Trimming took off 1 base at V and 1 base at J, with 7 bases between the two ends. For the CDR3, the DNA is TGCAGCGTTGAAGGGCAGGGGAACACTGAAGCTTTCTTT. Translated: CSVEGQGNTEAFF.

The chain carries TRBV9 and TRBJ1-2; D may be TRBD1 (5 bases). Germline CDR1 SGDLS, CDR2 YYNGEE. This CDR3 is 14 amino acids long. Trimming took off 4 bases at V and 3 bases at J, with 13 bases between the two ends. The CDR3 DNA is TGTGCCAGCAGCCCACATCTAGGGGACTATGGCTACACCTTC. It yields the protein CASSPHLGDYGYTF.

This chain joins TRBV6-6 and TRBJ1-2, with D unresolved. Trimming pared 2 bases from V and 5 bases from J, leaving 12 bases between. CDR1 is MNHNY, CDR2 SVGAGI, per germline (reference sequence). The CDR3 runs to 14 residues. CDR3 DNA: TGTGCCAGCAGTTACCGGGGAGCGGGGTATGGCTACACCTTC. It translates to CASSYRGAGYGYTF.

The chain couples TRBV11-2 to TRBJ2-7, with 12 positions matching TRBD2. The CDR3 length is 15 residues. V dropped 5 bases and J dropped 7; count of bases not matched to a gene: 9. CDR1 is SGHAT, CDR2 FQNNGV, per germline. The CDR3 DNA sequence: TGTGCCAGCAGCATCGGACTAGCGGGGACCCAAGAGCAGTACTTC. It is translated as CASSIGLAGTQEQYF.

The V gene is TRBV3-1 (or the pseudogene TRBV3-2), the J gene TRBJ1-1, with D maybe TRBD1 (5 bases). Trimming took off 4 bases at V and 1 base at J, with 7 bases between the two ends. Germline CDR1 is LGHDT and CDR2 is YNNKEL (reference sequence). The CDR3 sequence is 13 residues long. This CDR3 reads CASSPTGNTEAFF. The CDR3 coding sequence is TGTGCCAGCAGCCCTACAGGGAACACTGAAGCTTTCTTT.

The CDR3 DNA reads TGTGCCAGCAGTTTATCTGGGCAGGGATATGAAAAACTGTTTTTT. The encoded protein is CASSLSGQGYEKLFF. The gene calls are TRBV27 and TRBJ1-4; possible D gene TRBD1, 5 bases. Per the germline V gene, CDR1 is MNHEY and CDR2 is SMNVEV (reference sequence). This CDR3 has 15 residues. V gave up 0 bases and J gave up 6 bases, with 11 bases separating them.

The J gene is TRBJ2-7, the V gene TRBV19; 15 positions agree with TRBD2. The CDR3 is 18 amino acids. Unmatched junction bases numbered 13, after V lost 10 bases and J lost 0 bases. Looked up from germline, CDR1 is LNHDA and CDR2 is SQIVND (reference sequence). The CDR3 sequence is CATSLGGLAGGFSYEQYF. The CDR3 DNA follows: TGTGCCACCTCTCTAGGGGGACTAGCGGGGGGCTTCTCCTACGAGCAGTACTTC.